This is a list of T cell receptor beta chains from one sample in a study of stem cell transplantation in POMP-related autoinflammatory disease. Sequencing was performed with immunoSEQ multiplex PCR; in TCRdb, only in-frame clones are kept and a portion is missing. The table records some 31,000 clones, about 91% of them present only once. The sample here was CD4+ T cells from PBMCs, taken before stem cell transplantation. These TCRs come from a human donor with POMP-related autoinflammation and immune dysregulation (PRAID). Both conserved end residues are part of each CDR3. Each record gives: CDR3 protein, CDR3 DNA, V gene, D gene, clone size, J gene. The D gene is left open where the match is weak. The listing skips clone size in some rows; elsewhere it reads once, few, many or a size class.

CDR3 protein: CASTPGEAFRQYF
CDR3 DNA: TGTGCCAGCACCCCCGGGGAGGCATTTAGGCAGTACTTC
V gene: TRBV28
D gene: NA
clone size: NA
J gene: TRBJ2-7

CDR3 protein: CASSIGQGNTEAFF
CDR3 DNA: TGCGCCAGCAGCATAGGACAGGGGAACACTGAAGCTTTCTTT
V gene: TRBV5-1
D gene: TRBD1
clone size: NA
J gene: TRBJ1-1

CDR3 protein: CASIPEPSPYYGYTF
CDR3 DNA: TGTGCCAGCATCCCGGAACCTTCTCCCTATTATGGCTACACCTTC
V gene: TRBV11-2
D gene: NA
clone size: NA
J gene: TRBJ1-2

CDR3 protein: CASRGGTGELFF
CDR3 DNA: TGTGCCAGCAGAGGGGGGACCGGGGAGCTGTTTTTT
V gene: TRBV2
D gene: NA
clone size: once
J gene: TRBJ2-2

CDR3 protein: CASSTPGGPLTEQFF
CDR3 DNA: TGTGCCAGTAGTACCCCGGGGGGGCCTTTGACTGAGCAGTTCTTC
V gene: TRBV19
D gene: TRBD2
clone size: once
J gene: TRBJ2-1

CDR3 protein: CASSYSGLKAFF
CDR3 DNA: TGTGCCAGCAGTTACTCGGGACTTAAGGCTTTCTTT
V gene: TRBV6-5
D gene: NA
clone size: once
J gene: TRBJ1-1

CDR3 protein: CASSQGQSWDGYTF
CDR3 DNA: TGCGCCAGCAGCCAGGGACAGTCCTGGGATGGCTACACCTTC
V gene: TRBV4-1
D gene: TRBD1
clone size: NA
J gene: TRBJ1-2

CDR3 protein: CASSLNSDAEAFF
CDR3 DNA: TGTGCCAGCAGTTTAAACTCAGACGCTGAAGCTTTCTTT
V gene: TRBV27
D gene: NA
clone size: NA
J gene: TRBJ1-1

CDR3 protein: CASSPEWGIGNEQFF
CDR3 DNA: TGCGCCAGCAGCCCTGAATGGGGGATCGGCAATGAGCAGTTCTTC
V gene: TRBV4-1
D gene: NA
clone size: NA
J gene: TRBJ2-1

CDR3 protein: CASSEGSRTHPPIYEQYF
CDR3 DNA: TGTGCCAGCAGTGAAGGGTCCCGGACACACCCTCCGATCTACGAGCAGTACTTC
V gene: TRBV6-1
D gene: NA
clone size: once
J gene: TRBJ2-7

CDR3 protein: CASSTGQNTEAFF
CDR3 DNA: TGTGCCAGCAGTACTGGACAGAACACTGAAGCTTTCTTT
V gene: TRBV6-5
D gene: NA
clone size: few
J gene: TRBJ1-1

CDR3 protein: CASSLRSGKVPYEQYF
CDR3 DNA: TGTGCCAGCAGCTTAAGAAGCGGGAAGGTCCCCTACGAGCAGTACTTC
V gene: TRBV7-8
D gene: TRBD2
clone size: NA
J gene: TRBJ2-7

CDR3 protein: CASSLVPSVTDHSNQPQHF
CDR3 DNA: TGTGCCAGCAGCTTGGTCCCCTCGGTGACAGACCATAGCAATCAGCCCCAGCATTTT
V gene: TRBV5-5
D gene: NA
clone size: NA
J gene: TRBJ1-5

CDR3 protein: CASRVLNQPQHF
CDR3 DNA: TGTGCCAGCAGGGTTCTCAATCAGCCCCAGCATTTT
V gene: TRBV2
D gene: NA
clone size: NA
J gene: TRBJ1-5

CDR3 protein: CASSDGIPYNEQFF
CDR3 DNA: TGTGCCAGCAGTGACGGGATTCCATACAATGAGCAGTTCTTC
V gene: TRBV6-1
D gene: NA
clone size: NA
J gene: TRBJ2-1

CDR3 protein: CASTHRDRAYEQYF
CDR3 DNA: TGTGCCAGCACACACCGGGACAGGGCGTACGAGCAGTACTTC
V gene: TRBV11-3
D gene: TRBD1
clone size: NA
J gene: TRBJ2-7

CDR3 protein: CASSFTTLNRGRIAFF
CDR3 DNA: TGTGCCAGCAGTTTTACTACCCTGAACAGGGGGCGGATAGCTTTCTTT
V gene: TRBV28
D gene: TRBD1
clone size: NA
J gene: TRBJ1-1

CDR3 protein: CASSFTPRLAGLPTDTQYF
CDR3 DNA: TGTGCCAGCAGTTTCACACCCAGACTAGCGGGCCTTCCCACAGATACGCAGTATTTT
V gene: TRBV28
D gene: TRBD2
clone size: NA
J gene: TRBJ2-3

CDR3 protein: CASSLAETGDTGELFF
CDR3 DNA: TGCGCCAGCAGCTTGGCCGAGACAGGGGACACCGGGGAGCTGTTTTTT
V gene: TRBV5-1
D gene: TRBD1
clone size: NA
J gene: TRBJ2-2

CDR3 protein: CASSPVRGRTYGYTF
CDR3 DNA: TGTGCCAGCAGCCCAGTGAGGGGCCGAACGTATGGCTACACCTTC
V gene: TRBV6-5
D gene: NA
clone size: NA
J gene: TRBJ1-2

CDR3 protein: CASSPGQQETQYF
CDR3 DNA: TGTGCCAGCAGCCCGGGACAACAAGAGACCCAGTACTTC
V gene: TRBV4-2
D gene: NA
clone size: NA
J gene: TRBJ2-5

CDR3 protein: CASTGDRPLWAFF
CDR3 DNA: TGTGCCAGCACCGGCGACAGGCCTCTTTGGGCTTTCTTT
V gene: TRBV21-1
D gene: NA
clone size: NA
J gene: TRBJ1-1

CDR3 protein: CASRDTIARGEYF
CDR3 DNA: TGTGCCAGCAGGGACACTATAGCTCGAGGGGAGTACTTC
V gene: TRBV28
D gene: NA
clone size: NA
J gene: TRBJ2-7

CDR3 protein: CASSIGGFGELFF
CDR3 DNA: TGTGCCAGTAGTATCGGAGGGTTCGGGGAGCTGTTTTTT
V gene: TRBV19
D gene: NA
clone size: NA
J gene: TRBJ2-2

CDR3 protein: CASSGLDGTGELFF
CDR3 DNA: TGTGCCAGCAGCGGACTTGACGGCACCGGGGAGCTGTTTTTT
V gene: TRBV5-6
D gene: NA
clone size: once
J gene: TRBJ2-2

CDR3 protein: CASSRQGNEQFF
CDR3 DNA: TGCGCCAGCAGCCGGCAGGGCAATGAGCAGTTCTTC
V gene: TRBV4-1
D gene: NA
clone size: NA
J gene: TRBJ2-1

CDR3 protein: CASGAKEDTQYF
CDR3 DNA: TGCGCCAGCGGGGCAAAGGAAGATACGCAGTATTTT
V gene: TRBV5-1
D gene: NA
clone size: NA
J gene: TRBJ2-3

CDR3 protein: CASSGFSGGYQETQYF
CDR3 DNA: TGTGCCAGCAGTGGGTTTAGCGGGGGGTACCAAGAGACCCAGTACTTC
V gene: TRBV2
D gene: TRBD2
clone size: NA
J gene: TRBJ2-5

CDR3 protein: CASSATGRNTEAFF
CDR3 DNA: TGTGCCAGCAGCGCGACAGGGAGGAACACTGAAGCTTTCTTT
V gene: TRBV7-3
D gene: TRBD1
clone size: NA
J gene: TRBJ1-1

CDR3 protein: CATRTGMGNTIYF
CDR3 DNA: TGTGCCACCAGGACAGGGATGGGAAACACCATATATTTT
V gene: TRBV10-3
D gene: TRBD1
clone size: few
J gene: TRBJ1-3

CDR3 protein: CASSLGQGGTDTQYF
CDR3 DNA: TGTGCCAGCAGCTTGGGACAGGGTGGCACAGATACGCAGTATTTT
V gene: TRBV7-6
D gene: TRBD1
clone size: NA
J gene: TRBJ2-3

CDR3 protein: CASSLEGQGLETQYF
CDR3 DNA: TGCGCCAGCAGCTTGGAAGGACAGGGTTTAGAGACCCAGTACTTC
V gene: TRBV5-1
D gene: TRBD1
clone size: NA
J gene: TRBJ2-5

CDR3 protein: CASSLGQPGYSGANVLTF
CDR3 DNA: TGTGCCAGCAGTCTTGGACAGCCCGGTTACTCTGGGGCCAACGTCCTGACTTTC
V gene: TRBV21-1
D gene: NA
clone size: NA
J gene: TRBJ2-6

CDR3 protein: CASSSRDRGNQPQHF
CDR3 DNA: TGTGCCAGCAGTTCCCGGGACAGGGGTAATCAGCCCCAGCATTTT
V gene: TRBV5-6
D gene: TRBD1
clone size: NA
J gene: TRBJ1-5

CDR3 protein: CASSSWGHEQYF
CDR3 DNA: TGTGCCAGCAGCTCCTGGGGCCACGAGCAGTACTTC
V gene: TRBV7-9
D gene: NA
clone size: NA
J gene: TRBJ2-7

CDR3 protein: CASSLRSGPQETQYF
CDR3 DNA: TGCGCCAGCAGCCTTCGGAGCGGGCCTCAAGAGACCCAGTACTTC
V gene: TRBV5-1
D gene: NA
clone size: NA
J gene: TRBJ2-5

CDR3 protein: CASSARAGGLQETQYF
CDR3 DNA: TGTGCCAGCAGCGCACGAGCGGGGGGCCTTCAAGAGACCCAGTACTTC
V gene: TRBV7-9
D gene: TRBD2
clone size: NA
J gene: TRBJ2-5

CDR3 protein: CASSQVTGVTDTQYF
CDR3 DNA: TGTGCCAGCAGCCAAGTAACAGGGGTCACAGATACGCAGTATTTT
V gene: TRBV14
D gene: TRBD1
clone size: NA
J gene: TRBJ2-3

CDR3 protein: CASSPLASGGELFF
CDR3 DNA: TGTGCCAGCAGCCCGCTAGCCAGTGGCGGGGAGCTGTTTTTT
V gene: TRBV11-3
D gene: NA
clone size: NA
J gene: TRBJ2-2

CDR3 protein: CASSQAGRANVLTF
CDR3 DNA: TGCGCCAGCAGCCAAGCGGGAAGGGCCAACGTCCTGACTTTC
V gene: TRBV4-1
D gene: NA
clone size: once
J gene: TRBJ2-6

CDR3 protein: CASTLQPGHNYGYTF
CDR3 DNA: TGTGCCAGCACGCTACAGCCGGGACACAACTATGGCTACACCTTC
V gene: TRBV5-5
D gene: NA
clone size: few
J gene: TRBJ1-2